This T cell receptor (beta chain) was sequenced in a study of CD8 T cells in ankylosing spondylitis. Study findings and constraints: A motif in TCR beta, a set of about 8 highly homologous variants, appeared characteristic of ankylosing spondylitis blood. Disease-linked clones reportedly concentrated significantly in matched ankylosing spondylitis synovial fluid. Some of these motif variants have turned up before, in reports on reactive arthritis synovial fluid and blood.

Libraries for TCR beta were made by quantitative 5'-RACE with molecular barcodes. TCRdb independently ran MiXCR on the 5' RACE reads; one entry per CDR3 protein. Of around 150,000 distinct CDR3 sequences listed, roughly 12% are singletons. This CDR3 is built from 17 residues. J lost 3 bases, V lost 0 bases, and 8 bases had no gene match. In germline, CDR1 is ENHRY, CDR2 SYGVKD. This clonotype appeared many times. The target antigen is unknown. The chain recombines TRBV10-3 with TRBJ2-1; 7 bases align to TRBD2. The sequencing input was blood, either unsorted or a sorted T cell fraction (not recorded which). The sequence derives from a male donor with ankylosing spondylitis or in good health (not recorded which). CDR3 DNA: TGTGCCATCAGTGAGTCGTCGGCTAGCGGATTCTACAATGAGCAGTTCTTC. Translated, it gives CAISESSASGFYNEQFF.